This T cell receptor (beta chain) stems from a study of T cell responses to AZD1222 COVID-19 vaccine (dated by TCRdb to about 2021). Looking at the study overall: AZD1222 recipients with second doses at about 4 weeks or about 12 weeks were pooled, because spike-specific TCR depth and breadth did not differ between schedules. TCR sequencing covered more than 230 trial participants: 207 given two doses of AZD1222 and approximately 26 given two doses of MenACWY control vaccine. Enrollment into the trials was organized by age into subgroups of 18-55, 56-69 and 70-plus years, and those subgroups contained 148, 28 and 57 TCR-sequenced participants, respectively.

The label giving this sample's time point can be read as: baseline before first vaccination. The vaccinee samples were drawn from two UK trials, COV001 and COV002, one of which was a single-blind randomized controlled phase 2/3 trial testing AZD1222 (ChAdOx1 nCoV-19) in healthy adults. For TCRbeta chain sequencing, PBMC samples from trial participants were taken at day 0 and at day 28 after the second dose. Trimming takes 1 base from V and 4 bases from J, and the germline ends sit 5 bases apart. From its cysteine to its phenylalanine, the CDR3 spans 13 amino acids. Only the CDR3 part of the read is kept: 39 bases, read in frame from the first base. The CDR3 regions of human TCRbeta chains were analyzed by immunosequencing. In the source study's methods: TCRs in the repertoires were matched against a reference library of SARS-CoV-2-specific TCRs that had been generated with the MIRA antigen-specificity platform. Breadth meant the fraction of unique TCRs that were SARS-CoV-2-associated, whereas depth meant the fraction of total T cells that were SARS-CoV-2-associated. Each spike-specific TCR was assigned to its reactive spike region and to a CD4 or CD8 class using the MIRA data. Log10-transformed breadth and depth values were compared by one-way ANOVA with Sidak's multiple comparisons tests. TCRdb's version of the immuneACCESS table is confined to in-frame rearrangements and falls short of the full clone set. An unresolved V gene accounts for under half of the shortfall where checked; the remainder is of unknown origin. V, J and clone size were drawn from that table, and D and trimming were deduced from the DNA. This sample gives about 160,000 clones in total; 90% to 95% of them show up just once. The ten largest clones add up to roughly 1% of the sample.

The study at large found these results: Because no day 14 peak-response samples were available, repertoires were characterized only after the peak T cell response. A significant rise in spike-specific TCR breadth and depth was observed after two AZD1222 doses relative to day 0 and relative to MenACWY recipients. Only five or six AZD1222 recipients were SARS-CoV-2 seropositive at baseline, limiting conclusions about previously exposed vaccinees. In the small 56-69-year group, the increase in depth fell short of significance, most likely because of low power. Participants were mostly white British, with more females than males. The authors suggested clonal diversity may have been underestimated. Nearly half of unique spike-specific TCRs reportedly recognized epitopes outside regions mutated in the B.1.351 and B.1.1.7 variants. The whole spike protein was spanned by vaccine-associated CD4 TCRs, and dominant responses were seen in regions 160-218 and 743-854.

Points on this clone: This clone's antigen is unknown. Base-call qualities are not available, and no considerably larger clone is one nucleotide away.

The source was peripheral blood, collected on day 0 of AZD1222 vaccination. The chain was built from TRBV12-3 or TRBV12-4 and TRBJ1-3; the D gene remains uncertain. This TCR was sampled from an adult in good health. The CDR3: CASSLGPGNTIYF. The bases read TGTGCCAGCAGTTTAGGGCCCGGAAACACCATATATTTT.